Sequencing of this TCR beta chain was carried out in a study of metastatic and nonmetastatic thyroid tumors. Study-level background: Across blood and tumor or nodule tissue, repertoires from malignant and benign thyroid patients were compared with one another.

This clone was observed many times. Its matching antigen is unknown. All patients reached thyroid surgery having received no treatment beforehand. The CDR3 sequence is 13 residues long. V was trimmed by 4 bases and J by 3 bases, leaving 9 bases between them. The germline CDR1 and CDR2 sequences are LNHDA and SQIVND (reference sequence). General study results and limits: In blood and tumor, TCR beta diversity was reportedly significantly higher in malignant thyroid tumors than in benign nodules.

Per the study methods: The distant-metastasis classifier for papillary thyroid cancer was built from CDR3 differences across clinicopathological groups. MiXCR reprocessed the PCR reads for TCRdb. What appears here as the V and J calls and clone size reflects TCRdb's work, not the paper's. The sample lists 24,000 or so clones, around 20% occurring once. The receptor comes from a male donor with papillary thyroid cancer or a benign thyroid nodule (not recorded which). Some clones in this sample may be carry-over from other donors' samples. The sample was blood. The chain combines TRBV19 with TRBJ1-1; TRBD1 is a possible D gene (6 bases). The CDR3 sequence is CASSTEGDTEAFF. DNA for the CDR3: TGTGCCAGTAGTACTGAGGGGGACACTGAAGCTTTCTTT. The full variable domain, completed using reference TRBV19 and TRBJ1-1, is DGGITQSPKYLFRKEGQNVTLSCEQNLNHDAMYWYRQDPGQGLRLIYYSQIVNDFQKGDIAEGYSVSREKKESFPLTVTSAQKNPTAFYLCASSTEGDTEAFFGQGTRLTVV.